The 10 T cell receptor beta chains below all came from one sample that was sequenced in a study of T cell clonality in common variable immunodeficiency. Study-wide results and limits: In common variable immunodeficiency, TCR beta chains reportedly carried fewer deletions and N-nucleotide insertions.

Here immunoSEQ multiplex PCR was the method, and the copy in TCRdb shows in-frame clones only, minus some. The data show 32,000 or so clones, with none appearing a single time. No antigens are known for them. Material: peripheral blood mononuclear cells. The receptors originated from a human donor with common variable immunodeficiency.

The sample holds a few counts of this clone. CDR3 loop: CASSLTDLGTDTQYF. CDR3 DNA (partial): TGTGCCAGCAGCCTCACCGACTTAGGCACAGATACG. The chain joins TRBV7-9 to TRBJ2-3, with D unclear. The read finishes 3 residues shy of the CDR3 end, and the germline J gene is used to complete it. V was shortened by 5 bases and J by 1 base, with 13 bases between the two germline ends. The CDR3 runs to 15 residues. The germline V gene encodes CDR1 SEHNR and CDR2 FQNEAQ (reference sequence).

The CDR3 sequence: CAWSAAIRTDTQYF. CDR3 DNA (partial): TGTGCCTGGAGTGCAGCCATCAGGACAGATACG. The V gene is TRBV30, the J gene TRBJ2-3; D is undetermined. Read data end 3 residues before the CDR3 end; the end is taken from the germline J gene. The length of the CDR3 is 14 residues. Germline values: CDR1 GTSNPN, CDR2 SVGIG (reference sequence). V was pared by 1 base and J by 3 bases, with 11 bases between.

As concerns this clone: The sequenced fragment ends 3 residues before the CDR3 boundary, so the rest is inferred from the germline J gene. The chain couples TRBV7-2 to TRBJ2-1; TRBD2 matches 10 bases. The CDR3 totals 16 residues. J lost 5 bases, V lost 0 bases, and 4 bases had no gene match. Germline V lookup: CDR1 SGHTA, CDR2 FQGNSA. Partial CDR3 DNA: TGTGCCAGCAGCTTAGCGAGCGGGGGGGCCGACAATGAG. Amino acids: CASSLASGGADNE. In full, the CDR3 is CASSLASGGADNEQFF.

This clone was counted between two and nine times. The read falls 3 residues short of the CDR3 end, and the missing part is taken from the germline J gene. The chain uses TRBV7-9 and TRBJ1-1; tentative D call: TRBD1 (6 bases). Germline lookup yields CDR1 SEHNR and CDR2 FQNEAQ (reference sequence). The CDR3 runs 14 residues. The V and J ends lost 2 bases and 1 base respectively, with 8 bases between them. The CDR3 loop reads CASSLLQGNTEAFF. CDR3 DNA, as far as it was read: TGTGCCAGCAGCTTATTACAGGGGAACACTGAA.

The sample holds many counts of this clone. Read sequence stops 3 residues before the CDR3 end, and the germline J gene provides the missing end. The V gene is TRBV6-1, the J gene TRBJ2-5; 7 bases agree with TRBD1. The CDR3 loop spans 15 amino acids. Germline V gives CDR1 MNHNS, CDR2 SASEGT. With V trimmed by 0 bases and J by 5 bases, 6 bases remained unmatched. The sequenced CDR3 bases are TGTGCCAGCAGTGAAGCTTGGGACAGAAGGGAGACC. This sequence encodes CASSEAWDRRET. The CDR3 in its entirety is CASSEAWDRRETQYF.

This clone was seen ten or more times. The read ends 3 residues before the CDR3 terminus; that terminus is restored from the germline J gene. The V call is TRBV10-3, the J call TRBJ1-1; D not certain. V gave up 6 bases and J gave up 6 bases, with 11 bases separating them. This CDR3 comprises 12 residues. Germline CDR1 and CDR2: ENHRY and SYGVKD. CDR3 DNA, as far as it was read: TGTGCCATCAGGGCAGATGAGGCTGAA. It encodes CAIRADEAE. The CDR3, in full, reads CAIRADEAEAFF.

The sample holds many counts of this clone. The read halts 3 residues ahead of the CDR3 end, with the missing end drawn from the germline J gene. V usage is TRBV29-1 and J usage is TRBJ1-1; no clear D gene. V gave up 3 bases and J gave up 2 bases, with 10 bases separating them. CDR3 length: 13 residues. Germline V gene lookup returns CDR1 SQVTM and CDR2 ANQGSEA. The CDR3 region is CSVDRAGNTEAFF. The sequenced part of the CDR3 DNA is TGCAGCGTTGATAGGGCAGGTAACACTGAA.

This clone occurred many times. The read ends 3 residues before the CDR3 terminus; that terminus is restored from the germline J gene. The gene calls are TRBV4-2 and TRBJ2-7; tentatively, D is TRBD2 (6 bases). CDR1 and CDR2 from the germline V gene are LGHNA and YNFKEQ. V shed 0 bases and J shed 3 bases, with 12 bases lying between them. The CDR3 runs 15 residues. The DNA read from the CDR3 is TGTGCCAGCAGCCAAGAAGGAGGGGCAAACTACGAG. As protein: CASSQEGGANYE. The full CDR3 reads CASSQEGGANYEQYF.

Details on this clone: The DNA ends 3 residues before the CDR3 does, and the rest of the CDR3 is filled in from the germline J gene. This chain links TRBV7-6 with TRBJ1-6; D may be TRBD1 (5 bases). The CDR3 has 15 residues. The V gene lost 2 bases and the J gene lost 5 bases, with 10 bases spanning the gap. Germline CDR1 and CDR2: SGHVS and FNYEAQ. CDR3 DNA (partial): TGTGCCAGCAGCTTACAGGGAGGCGATAATTCACCC. Translation gives CASSLQGGDNSP. The CDR3 in its entirety is CASSLQGGDNSPLHF.

This clone was observed many times. The sequence runs out 3 residues before the end of the CDR3; the remainder is reconstructed from the germline J gene. V and J are TRBV20-1 and TRBJ2-7; TRBD1 agrees at 10 bases. The J segment lost 2 bases and the V segment lost 3 bases, leaving 16 bases of the junction unmatched. The CDR3 has 18 amino acids. Germline V CDR1 and CDR2: DFQATT, SNEGSKA (reference sequence). The CDR3 DNA, read in part, is TGCAGTGCTAGTTTATCCCCTTACGACAGGGGGCTTACCTACGAG. Residues: CSASLSPYDRGLTYE. The full CDR3 sequence reads CSASLSPYDRGLTYEQYF.